Each of the 20 T cell receptor beta chains below was sequenced from the same sample in a study of CXCR3-negative and CXCR3-positive naive CD8 T cells. Libraries of TRB cDNA were made by 5' RACE and carried UMIs. Following a re-call of the 5' RACE reads, TCRdb has one entry per CDR3 protein and lacks DNA. The sample data list more than 45,000 distinct CDR3 sequences. The sequencing sample was made of memory CD8+ T cells from blood. The receptors derive from a human donor in good health. Some clones in this sample may be carry-over from other donors' samples.

The CDR3 here is CASSLRGRAQSYEQYF. The chain employs TRBV5-8 and TRBJ2-7; the TCRdb call, TRBD2, lacks DNA for checking. The CDR3 contains 16 residues. Germline V gene lookup returns CDR1 SGHTS and CDR2 YDEGEE.

The genes are TRBV5-1 and TRBJ1-1. Germline V gives CDR1 SGHRS, CDR2 YFSETQ. This CDR3 comprises 14 residues. CDR3 sequence reads: CASNEGPRNTEAFF. Full variable domain (outside the CDR3, taken from reference TRBV5-1 and TRBJ1-1): KAGVTQTPRYLIKTRGQQVTLSCSPISGHRSVSWYQQTPGQGLQFLFEYFSETQRNKGNFPGRFSGRQFSNSRSEMNVSTLELGDSALYLCASNEGPRNTEAFFGQGTRLTVV.

The chain uses TRBV4-3 and TRBJ2-1; TCRdb designates TRBD1, a call that cannot be tested without DNA. The CDR3 sequence is 14 residues long. Germline CDR1 reads LGHNA; CDR2 reads YSLEER. The CDR3 region is CASRRGGPSNEQFF.

The chain carries TRBV21-1 and TRBJ2-2; as DNA is missing, the TRBD1 call by TCRdb cannot be tested. TRBV21-1 is a documented pseudogene. The length of the CDR3 is 15 residues. The CDR3 reads CASSKRDKNTGELFF.

V gene TRBV14 combines with J gene TRBJ1-1; TCRdb calls TRBD1, which cannot be checked without DNA. The CDR3 has 16 amino acids. CDR1 is SGHDN, CDR2 FVKESK, per germline. The CDR3: CASSHTPGQGNTEAFF.

The gene calls are TRBV6-1 and TRBJ2-7. Germline V gives CDR1 MNHNS, CDR2 SASEGT. CDR3 length equals 13 residues. This CDR3 reads CASSEGDAWEQYF.

V gene TRBV29-1 combines with J gene TRBJ2-1; TCRdb's D call, TRBD1, is unchecked because there is no DNA. The CDR3 sequence is 11 residues long. Germline-derived CDR1 and CDR2 are SQVTM and ANQGSEA. CDR3 protein: CSVDAGDEQFF.

The chain has TRBV7-9 and TRBJ2-1; absent DNA, TCRdb's TRBD2 call cannot be checked. Per the germline V gene, CDR1 is SEHNR and CDR2 is FQNEAQ (reference sequence). The CDR3 is 18 residues long. The CDR3 loop reads CASSPGTSGIGSYNEQFF.

The rearrangement joins TRBV12-5 to TRBJ2-1; TCRdb lists TRBD1, though no DNA is available to test this call. Germline loops: CDR1 LGHNT, CDR2 FRNRAP. The CDR3 loop spans 14 amino acids. The CDR3 region is CASGLQGNTDEQFF.

The V and J genes are TRBV10-3 and TRBJ1-2; TCRdb proposes TRBD1, but this gene call is untestable without DNA. Germline CDR1 reads ENHRY; CDR2 reads SYGVKD. The CDR3 extends over 15 amino acids. CDR3 residues: CAISESQGGRNGYTF.

The chain links TRBV27 to TRBJ2-1. The germline gives CDR1 MNHEY, CDR2 SMNVEV (reference sequence). This CDR3 contains 12 residues. CDR3 amino acids: CASRTPTGFSFF.

V gene TRBV29-1 combines with J gene TRBJ2-2. Germline-derived CDR1 and CDR2 are SQVTM and ANQGSEA. The length of the CDR3 is 13 residues. CDR3 sequence: CSAVDGNTGELFF.

CDR3: CASSLSPGAGPRTDTQYF. V gene TRBV7-9 combines with J gene TRBJ2-3; checking the TCRdb D call of TRBD1 is not possible without DNA. Germline CDR1 and CDR2: SEHNR and FQNEAQ (reference sequence). The CDR3 extends over 18 amino acids. Variable domain in full (rest from reference TRBV7-9 and TRBJ2-3): DTGVSQNPRHKITKRGQNVTFRCDPISEHNRLYWYRQTLGQGPEFLTYFQNEAQLEKSRLLSDRFSAERPKGSFSTLEIQRTEQGDSAMYLCASSLSPGAGPRTDTQYFGPGTRLTVL.

V gene TRBV28 combines with J gene TRBJ2-7; absent DNA, TCRdb's TRBD2 call cannot be checked. This CDR3 has 16 residues. The germline CDR1 and CDR2 sequences are MDHEN and SYDVKM. The CDR3 is CASSLPLEVESGEQYF.

The chain employs TRBV3-1 and TRBJ1-6; as DNA is missing, the TRBD1 call by TCRdb cannot be tested. Germline values: CDR1 LGHDT, CDR2 YNNKEL (reference sequence). The CDR3 spans 14 residues. The chain's CDR3 is CASSQSGVSSPLHF.

V is TRBV12-3 or TRBV12-4 and J is TRBJ1-1. This CDR3 is 14 amino acids long. This chain's CDR3 is CASSFLQAETEAFF.

The CDR3 here is CAISQSGSNQPQHF. The chain recombines TRBV10-3 with TRBJ1-5. There are 14 residues in the CDR3. CDR1 is ENHRY and CDR2 is SYGVKD in the germline V gene.

This chain joins TRBV6-1 and TRBJ1-1. Germline V gene sequence: CDR1 MNHNS, CDR2 SASEGT. This CDR3 has 16 residues. CDR3 protein: CASRDRLWGMNTEAFF.

V usage is TRBV4-1 and J usage is TRBJ1-1. The germline CDR1 and CDR2 sequences are MGHRA and YSYEKL. The CDR3 contains 16 residues. CDR3 region: CASSLMGLMGDTEAFF.

This chain links TRBV29-1 with TRBJ2-1; TCRdb's D call of TRBD1 is untestable without DNA. Germline V gene sequence: CDR1 SQVTM, CDR2 ANQGSEA. CDR3 length: 14 residues. This CDR3 reads CSVVGGEVGNEQFF.